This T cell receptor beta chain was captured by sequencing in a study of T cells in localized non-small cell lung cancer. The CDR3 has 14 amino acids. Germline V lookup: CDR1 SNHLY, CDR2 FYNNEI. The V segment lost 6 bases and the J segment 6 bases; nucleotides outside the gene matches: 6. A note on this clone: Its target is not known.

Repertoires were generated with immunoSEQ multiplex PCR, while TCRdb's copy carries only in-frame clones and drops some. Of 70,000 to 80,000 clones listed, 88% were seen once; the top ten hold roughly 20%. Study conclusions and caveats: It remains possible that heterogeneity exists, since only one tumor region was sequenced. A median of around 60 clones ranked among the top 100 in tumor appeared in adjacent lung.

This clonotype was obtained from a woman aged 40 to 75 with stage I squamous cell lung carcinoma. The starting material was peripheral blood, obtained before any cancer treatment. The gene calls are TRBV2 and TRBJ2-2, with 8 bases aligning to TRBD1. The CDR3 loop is CASSQGATPGELFF. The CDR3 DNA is TGTGCCAGCAGCCAGGGGGCGACGCCCGGGGAGCTGTTTTTT.